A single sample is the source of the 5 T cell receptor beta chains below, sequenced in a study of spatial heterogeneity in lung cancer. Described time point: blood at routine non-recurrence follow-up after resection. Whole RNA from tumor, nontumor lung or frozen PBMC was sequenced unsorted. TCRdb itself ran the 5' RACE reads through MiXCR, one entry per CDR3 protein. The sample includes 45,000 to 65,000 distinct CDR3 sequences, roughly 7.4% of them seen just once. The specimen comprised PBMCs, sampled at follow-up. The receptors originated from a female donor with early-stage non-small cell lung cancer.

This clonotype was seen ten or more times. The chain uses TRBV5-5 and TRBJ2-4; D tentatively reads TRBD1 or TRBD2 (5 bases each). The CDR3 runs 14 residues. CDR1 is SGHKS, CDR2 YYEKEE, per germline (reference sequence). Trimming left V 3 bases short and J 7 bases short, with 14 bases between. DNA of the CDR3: TGTGCCAGCAGCTCGAGGGTGACAGCTAACATTCAGTACTTC. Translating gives CASSSRVTANIQYF.

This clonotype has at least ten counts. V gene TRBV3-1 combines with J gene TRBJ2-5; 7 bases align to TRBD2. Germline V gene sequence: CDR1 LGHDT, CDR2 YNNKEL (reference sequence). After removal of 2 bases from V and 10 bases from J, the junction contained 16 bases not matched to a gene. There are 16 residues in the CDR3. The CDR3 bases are TGTGCCAGCAGCCAACTCGCAGAAGGGGAGGGCGCGAACCAGTACTTC. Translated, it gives CASSQLAEGEGANQYF.

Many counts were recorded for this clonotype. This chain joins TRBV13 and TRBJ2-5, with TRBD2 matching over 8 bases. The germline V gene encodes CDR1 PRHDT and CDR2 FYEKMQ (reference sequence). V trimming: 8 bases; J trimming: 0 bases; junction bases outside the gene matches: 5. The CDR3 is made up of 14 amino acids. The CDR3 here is CASGRRGDQETQYF. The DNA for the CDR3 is TGTGCCAGCGGACGGCGGGGGGACCAAGAGACCCAGTACTTC. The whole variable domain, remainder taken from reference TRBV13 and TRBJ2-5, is AAGVIQSPRHLIKEKRETATLKCYPIPRHDTVYWYQQGPGQDPQFLISFYEKMQSDKGSIPDRFSAQQFSDYHSELNMSSLELGDSALYFCASGRRGDQETQYFGPGTRLLVL.

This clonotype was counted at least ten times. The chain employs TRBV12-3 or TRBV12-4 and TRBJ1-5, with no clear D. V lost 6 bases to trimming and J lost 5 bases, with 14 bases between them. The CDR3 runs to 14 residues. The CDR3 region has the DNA TGTGCCAGCAGCCTCGTGAACGGGGATCAGCCCCAGCATTTT. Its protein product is CASSLVNGDQPQHF.

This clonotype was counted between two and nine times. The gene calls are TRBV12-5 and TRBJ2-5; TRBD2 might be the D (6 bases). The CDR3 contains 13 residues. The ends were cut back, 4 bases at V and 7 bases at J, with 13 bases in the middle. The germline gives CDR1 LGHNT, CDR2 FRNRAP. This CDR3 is CASGSGAGRTQYF. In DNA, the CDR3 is TGTGCTAGTGGTTCCGGGGCGGGGCGGACCCAGTACTTC.